One sample yielded the 28 T cell receptor beta chains listed below, sequenced in a study of ipilimumab plus nivolumab after autologous stem cell transplantation. TCRdb's table, derived via immunoSEQ multiplex PCR, lists solely in-frame clones and lacks some. This sample has 20,000 to 30,000 clones, with more than 70% found just once. Source: PBMCs, taken in a trial of ipilimumab plus nivolumab as post-transplant consolidation. These receptors were obtained from a male donor with diffuse large B-cell lymphoma.

The table lists this clone with a count of one. Germline and junction disagree at one end, which may indicate a read error. Written as DNA, the CDR3 is TGTGCCAACAGTACCGGGGATCTCGGGCAGTACTTC. Its translation: CANSTGDLGQYF. The rearrangement links TRBV6-6 to TRBJ2-7, with D possibly TRBD2 on 5 matching bases. The CDR3 extends over 12 amino acids. Germline-derived CDR1 and CDR2 are MNHNY and SVGAGI (reference sequence).

This chain links TRBV19 with TRBJ2-5; TRBD1 matches at 7 bases. CDR1 LNHDA and CDR2 SQIVND come from the germline V gene (reference sequence). The CDR3 length is 15 residues. Unmatched junction bases numbered 6, after V lost 3 bases and J lost 2 bases. CDR3 sequence (DNA): TGTGCCAGTAGTATCCAGCGGACAGGACAAGAGACCCAGTACTTC. Translating it yields CASSIQRTGQETQYF. The complete variable domain, with remaining parts taken from reference TRBV19 and TRBJ2-5, reads DGGITQSPKYLFRKEGQNVTLSCEQNLNHDAMYWYRQDPGQGLRLIYYSQIVNDFQKGDIAEGYSVSREKKESFPLTVTSAQKNPTAFYLCASSIQRTGQETQYFGPGTRLLVL.

J is TRBJ2-1 and V is TRBV2; no definite D call. This CDR3 contains 12 residues. Germline CDR1 and CDR2: SNHLY and FYNNEI. Trimming removed 9 bases from V and 0 bases from J, with 6 bases in between. The CDR3 spells CASQSSYNEQFF. DNA of the CDR3: TGTGCCAGTCAGAGCTCCTACAATGAGCAGTTCTTC.

The chain carries TRBV6-6 and TRBJ2-1; TRBD2 aligns across 9 bases. V was pared by 8 bases and J by 6 bases, with 11 bases of the junction left unmatched. The CDR3 sequence is 15 residues long. Germline CDR1 is MNHNY and CDR2 is SVGAGI (reference sequence). CDR3 protein: CASGKGGGAGNEQFF. CDR3 sequence (DNA): TGTGCCAGCGGTAAAGGCGGGGGGGCGGGCAATGAGCAGTTCTTC.

This clone has only a few counts. This CDR3 is also generated by other DNA sequences in the sample. CDR3 amino acids: CASSQVPGQGDNEQFF. The CDR3 region has the DNA TGTGCCAGCAGCCAAGTTCCTGGACAGGGGGACAATGAGCAGTTCTTC. This chain joins TRBV14 and TRBJ2-1; 10 nucleotides line up with TRBD1. Unmatched junction bases numbered 5, after V lost 1 base and J lost 5 bases. The CDR3 loop spans 16 amino acids. From germline, CDR1 is SGHDN and CDR2 FVKESK.

The chain employs TRBV5-1 and TRBJ1-6, with 9 bases lining up with TRBD1. Losses at the gene ends were 2 bases for V and 5 bases for J; bases not matched to a gene: 8. This CDR3 spans 17 amino acids. Germline assignment: CDR1 SGHRS and CDR2 YFSETQ. CDR3 in DNA: TGCGCCAGCAGCTTCGGCCGGACAGGGGATAATAATTCACCCCTCCACTTT. The encoded protein is CASSFGRTGDNNSPLHF.

The sample holds a few counts of this clone. The CDR3 loop is CASSQGGGNGNTIYF. In DNA, the CDR3 is TGTGCCAGCAGCCAAGGGGGCGGAAATGGAAACACCATATATTTT. The rearrangement links TRBV13 to TRBJ1-3; the match to TRBD1 covers 7 bases. The V segment lost 5 bases and the J segment 3 bases; nucleotides outside the gene matches: 7. Looked up from germline, CDR1 is PRHDT and CDR2 is FYEKMQ (reference sequence). CDR3 length: 15 amino acids.

The CDR3 sequence is CASRPLSGGQETQYF. Here the CDR3 DNA reads TGCGCCAGCAGACCCCTGAGCGGGGGGCAAGAGACCCAGTACTTC. The rearrangement joins TRBV5-1 to TRBJ2-5, with TRBD2 matching over 9 bases. The CDR3 runs 15 residues. V lost 5 bases and J lost 2; bases outside the gene matches: 7. Germline V lookup: CDR1 SGHRS, CDR2 YFSETQ.

The chain uses TRBV5-5 and TRBJ2-5; D gene ambiguous. Looked up from germline, CDR1 is SGHKS and CDR2 is YYEKEE (reference sequence). The CDR3 is made up of 15 amino acids. V dropped 5 bases and J dropped 5 bases, with 19 bases sitting between them. This CDR3 is CASSVSPQKTETQYF. As DNA, the CDR3 is TGTGCCAGCAGTGTGAGTCCCCAAAAAACGGAGACCCAGTACTTC.

This sequence joins TRBV4-1 and TRBJ2-1; 8 bases are shared with TRBD2. V shed 4 bases and J 6 bases; nucleotides not matched to a gene: 5. This CDR3 region has 14 residues. Germline V CDR1 and CDR2: MGHRA, YSYEKL. The CDR3: CASSLSGTSNEQFF. The CDR3 DNA is TGCGCCAGCAGCCTATCGGGGACTAGCAATGAGCAGTTCTTC.

This clone was counted once. This chain uses TRBV18 with TRBJ2-3; 8 positions match TRBD1. The CDR3 is made up of 17 amino acids. J was trimmed by 5 bases and V by 5 bases; bases with no gene match: 15. Germline V gene sequence: CDR1 KGHSH, CDR2 LQKENI. The CDR3 spells CASSGGTGGNLIDTQYF. The CDR3 DNA is TGTGCCAGCTCAGGAGGGACAGGCGGAAACTTAATAGATACGCAGTATTTT.

The rearrangement links TRBV27 to TRBJ2-1; D remains unclear. Trimming took 6 bases from V and 6 from J, leaving 9 bases between them. The CDR3 sequence is 12 residues long. Per germline, CDR1 MNHEY and CDR2 SMNVEV (reference sequence). CDR3 residues: CASSQIGNEQFF. For the CDR3, the DNA is TGTGCCAGCAGCCAGATAGGCAATGAGCAGTTCTTC.

For the CDR3, the DNA is TGTGCCAGCAGAACCGACACCTATGGCTACACCTTC. It specifies CASRTDTYGYTF. This chain joins TRBV6-5 and TRBJ1-2; no firm D call. Trimming stripped 6 bases from V and 4 bases from J, with 9 bases between. Germline lookup yields CDR1 MNHEY and CDR2 SVGAGI. The length of the CDR3 is 12 residues.

This clone was seen once. The gene calls are TRBV7-2 and TRBJ2-5, with 9 bases aligning to TRBD2. Trimming removed 0 bases from V and 6 bases from J; junction bases left unmatched: 8. CDR3 length equals 16 residues. Per the germline V gene, CDR1 is SGHTA and CDR2 is FQGNSA. The CDR3 region is CASSLALAGSRQTQYF. The CDR3 coding sequence is TGTGCCAGCAGCTTAGCCCTAGCGGGGAGTAGACAGACCCAGTACTTC.

This clone was picked up one time. The V call is TRBV2, the J call TRBJ2-3; 9 bases fit TRBD2. Germline loops: CDR1 SNHLY, CDR2 FYNNEI. The CDR3 extends over 14 amino acids. V shed 1 base and J 6 bases; nucleotides not matched to a gene: 2. As DNA, the CDR3 is TGTGCCAGCAGTGAAGGGCTAGCGGGGGATACGCAGTATTTT. It translates to CASSEGLAGDTQYF.

Note on this clone: The junction differs from germline at one of its ends, possibly a read error. The gene calls are TRBV20-1 and TRBJ1-4, with D possibly matching TRBD1 (5 bases). This CDR3 region has 9 residues. The germline V gene encodes CDR1 DFQATT and CDR2 SNEGSKA (reference sequence). The CDR3 loop reads CSARGRGLF. The DNA of the CDR3 is TGCAGTGCTAGAGGTCGGGGGTTGTTT.

This rearrangement joins TRBV19 to TRBJ1-1, with D unresolved. Trimming took off 3 bases at V and 1 base at J, with 6 bases between the two ends. The CDR3 covers 13 residues. CDR1 and CDR2 (germline): LNHDA, SQIVND (reference sequence). The chain's CDR3 is CASSIGENTEAFF. For the CDR3, the DNA is TGTGCCAGTAGTATCGGGGAGAACACTGAAGCTTTCTTT.

The rearrangement uses TRBV6-6 and TRBJ2-7, with TRBD1 identical over 9 bases. Germline V gene data show CDR1 as MNHNY and CDR2 as SVGAGI (reference sequence). This CDR3 comprises 14 residues. The V gene end was trimmed by 8 bases and the J gene end by 4 bases; junction bases not matched to a gene: 9. CDR3 amino acids: CASRNPGQGYEQYF. Here the CDR3 DNA reads TGTGCCAGCCGTAACCCGGGACAGGGTTACGAGCAGTACTTC.

V gene TRBV15 combines with J gene TRBJ2-1; D is possibly TRBD1 (6 bases). The V gene lost 1 base and the J gene lost 0 bases, with 16 bases spanning the gap. This CDR3 spans 18 amino acids. Germline V gives CDR1 LNHNV, CDR2 YYDKDF (reference sequence). The CDR3 is CATSRATQGTSSYNEQFF. As DNA, the CDR3 is TGTGCCACCAGCAGAGCCACCCAGGGGACCAGCTCCTACAATGAGCAGTTCTTC.

The CDR3 protein is CSVVTGGYGYTF. The CDR3 DNA reads as TGCAGCGTTGTAACAGGGGGATATGGCTACACCTTC. This chain links TRBV29-1 with TRBJ1-2, with 8 bases matching TRBD1. The length of the CDR3 is 12 residues. The germline V gene encodes CDR1 SQVTM and CDR2 ANQGSEA. V lost 4 bases, J lost 5 bases, and 3 bases stayed unmatched. The variable domain in full, with the rest retrieved from reference TRBV29-1 and TRBJ1-2, is SAVISQKPSRDICQRGTSLTIQCQVDSQVTMMFWYRQQPGQSLTLIATANQGSEATYESGFVIDKFPISRPNLTFSTLTVSNMSPEDSSIYLCSVVTGGYGYTFGSGTRLTVV.

The rearrangement uses TRBV5-4 and TRBJ1-6; 10 bases map to TRBD1. V was clipped by 4 bases and J by 10 bases; unmatched bases: 8. The CDR3 has 15 amino acids. Germline V gives CDR1 SGHNT, CDR2 YYREEE (reference sequence). CDR3 nucleotide sequence: TGTGCCAGCAGCCCCGGGACAGGGGAATACTCACCCCTCCACTTT. Its protein is CASSPGTGEYSPLHF.

The V call is TRBV7-7, the J call TRBJ2-1; TRBD2 matches at 10 bases. Looked up from germline, CDR1 is SSHAT and CDR2 is FNYEAQ (reference sequence). Trimming at V came to 5 bases and at J to 16 bases, leaving 8 bases not matched to a gene. This CDR3 contains 12 residues. CDR3 in amino acids: CASSVSGGALFF. The CDR3 coding sequence is TGTGCCAGCAGCGTCAGCGGGGGGGCCTTATTCTTC. The full variable domain, its missing parts supplied by reference TRBV7-7 and TRBJ2-1, is GAGVSQSPRYKVTKRGQDVTLRCDPISSHATLYWYQQALGQGPEFLTYFNYEAQPDKSGLPSDRFSAERPEGSISTLTIQRTEQRDSAMYRCASSVSGGALFFGPGTRLTVL.

This chain connects TRBV2 to TRBJ2-3; 7 nucleotides line up with TRBD2. Germline-derived CDR1 and CDR2 are SNHLY and FYNNEI. Unmatched junction bases numbered 6, after V lost 11 bases and J lost 4 bases. The CDR3 covers 12 residues. The CDR3: CAGGGLADTQYF. In nucleotides, the CDR3 is TGTGCCGGCGGGGGTCTCGCAGATACGCAGTATTTT.

This chain uses TRBV29-1 with TRBJ1-4; possible D gene TRBD1, 5 bases. CDR3 size: 15 residues. Germline CDR1 and CDR2: SQVTM and ANQGSEA. Trimming removed 0 bases at V and 5 bases at J, with 13 bases between. This chain's CDR3 is CSVEDRREGNEKLFF. The CDR3 nucleotides are TGCAGCGTTGAAGATCGACGCGAGGGGAATGAAAAACTGTTTTTT.

The chain is built from TRBV14 and TRBJ2-1, with unresolved D. The CDR3 spans 17 residues. Germline assignment: CDR1 SGHDN and CDR2 FVKESK. V lost 3 bases, J lost 1 base, and 16 bases lay in between. CDR3 sequence reads: CASSQGSRVTSYNEQFF. DNA of the CDR3: TGTGCCAGCAGCCAGGGGTCCCGGGTCACGTCCTACAATGAGCAGTTCTTC.

The rearrangement links TRBV6-1 to TRBJ1-4; D uncertain. Looked up from germline, CDR1 is MNHNS and CDR2 is SASEGT. There are 14 residues in the CDR3. Trimming cost V 6 bases and J 6 bases, with 14 bases left between them. This CDR3 reads CASRLSVGDEKLFF. CDR3 nucleotide sequence: TGTGCCAGCAGACTGTCGGTCGGAGATGAAAAACTGTTTTTT.

V is TRBV19 and J is TRBJ2-5; 12 bases are shared with TRBD2. J lost 5 bases, V lost 5 bases, and 9 bases had no gene match. This CDR3 comprises 16 residues. CDR1 and CDR2 from the germline V gene are LNHDA and SQIVND (reference sequence). The CDR3 loop is CASSSRLAGAYETQYF. The CDR3 nucleotides are TGTGCCAGTAGTTCACGACTAGCGGGGGCCTACGAGACCCAGTACTTC. Full variable domain (remainder filled in from reference TRBV19 and TRBJ2-5): DGGITQSPKYLFRKEGQNVTLSCEQNLNHDAMYWYRQDPGQGLRLIYYSQIVNDFQKGDIAEGYSVSREKKESFPLTVTSAQKNPTAFYLCASSSRLAGAYETQYFGPGTRLLVL.

The gene calls are TRBV6-5 and TRBJ2-2; TRBD1 agrees at 8 bases. The CDR3 is 16 amino acids. Germline assignment: CDR1 MNHEY and CDR2 SVGAGI. V was pared by 3 bases and J by 4 bases, with 7 bases of the junction left unmatched. The CDR3 nucleotides are TGTGCCAGCAGTTATCGGACAGGGTCGGGCACCGGGGAGCTGTTTTTT. Translation: CASSYRTGSGTGELFF.